What follows is one T cell receptor (beta chain) and its context. It lacks a known antigen. Nothing much larger sits one base from this clone, and base qualities are not available. One collaborating source in Seattle enrolled patients during active infection and followed them longitudinally through the course of disease. Collaborating institutions collected whole blood in K2EDTA tubes following their own protocols. For TCRbeta analysis, collaborators shipped samples in one of three forms: frozen whole blood, isolated PBMCs, or DNA extracted from either of those sample types. This entry is derived from a study of blood T cell repertoires in COVID-19 (dated by TCRdb to the early 2020s). Concerning the study at large: Collaborator samples came from the United States, Italy and Spain and covered acute and convalescent phases of COVID-19. The repertoires were released in a freely available public database meant as a resource for research on the immune response to SARS-CoV-2. A de-identified subject ID, COVID-19 status, age in years and sex were almost always included in the sample metadata. The material from the prospective study consisted of cDNA or gDNA derived from T cells, B-cell-depleted T cells, or PBMCs. The dataset comprised deeply sampled blood TCRbeta repertoires from subjects exposed to, actively infected with, or recovered from COVID-19. The samples were drawn from two sources: the first 160 participants of the ongoing ImmuneRACE study, and over 950 subjects contributed by 6 global collaborators. Where HLA class I and class II types were available, the types were taken from metadata supplied by the sample provider, not from assay-based typing. Overall study results and their limits: The amount of clinical and demographic metadata varied by source and participant and was provided uncurated.

V is shortened by 7 bases, J by 2 bases, and the region joining them spans 15 bases. The germline V gene gives CDR1 as MNHEY and CDR2 as SVGAGI. The CDR3 contains 15 residues, cysteine and phenylalanine counted. The retained sequence is limited to the CDR3, 45 bases, with the frame set at the first base. The immunoSEQ Assay, a bias-controlled multiplex PCR, was used to amplify TCRbeta CDR3 regions from genomic DNA. Processing in the source paper ran as follows. Nucleated cell counts per sample were estimated from amplification of reference gene primers within the assay. Sequence reads were collapsed and filtered to measure the absolute abundance of every unique TCRbeta CDR3 rearrangement. For each sample, productive Simpson clonality was calculated by taking the square root of Simpson's diversity index across productive rearrangements. TCRdb stores this immuneACCESS table with in-frame sequences only. Part of the clones is absent; in the studies checked, under half of the shortfall reflects unresolved V genes, and no reason is known for the rest. That table supplies the V and J calls and clone size; D and trimming were determined from the DNA. Recorded for this sample are roughly 150,000 clones; around 90% of them occurred a single time. Approximately 4.6% of the sample rests with the top ten.

The chain uses TRBV6-5 and TRBJ1-3, with TRBD1 as a weak D call on 5 bases. The receptor comes from a man aged 18 to 30 with COVID-19, enrolled during active disease. The material sequenced was peripheral blood. The DNA reads TGTGCCAGCACCTCCGGACATCTAACTGGAAACACCATATATTTT. Its protein product is CASTSGHLTGNTIYF.